This note documents a single T cell receptor beta chain sequence. Its matching antigen is unknown. PCR involved 60 Vbeta and 13 Jbeta primers. Sequencing used immunoSEQ multiplex PCR; TCRdb keeps in-frame clones, though not all of them. This table holds about 130,000 clones. These data belong to a study of cytomegalovirus exposure and HLA in healthy donors. Findings of the study overall: A few CMV-associated chains proved CMV antigen-specific in vitro. Per a prior analysis, the majority of TCR beta V segments were productive roughly 87% or roughly 30% of the time. A later analysis, which compared TCR beta chains of equal frequency, found the HLA-associated ones more clonally expanded. Rare sequences made up most TCRs, while some public TCRs were found in many donors.

The source of this sequence is a woman in her fifties or sixties in good health and CMV-seronegative. Sequenced material: PBMCs.

The CDR3 DNA sequence: TGCGCCAGCAGCTTGGGCCGGCCCGGGACAGTACAAGAGACCCAGTACTTC. It codes for CASSLGRPGTVQETQYF. The J gene is TRBJ2-5, the V gene TRBV5-1; 7 bases match TRBD1. V shed 0 bases and J 2 bases; nucleotides not matched to a gene: 10. The CDR3 extends over 17 amino acids. Germline-derived CDR1 and CDR2 are SGHRS and YFSETQ.